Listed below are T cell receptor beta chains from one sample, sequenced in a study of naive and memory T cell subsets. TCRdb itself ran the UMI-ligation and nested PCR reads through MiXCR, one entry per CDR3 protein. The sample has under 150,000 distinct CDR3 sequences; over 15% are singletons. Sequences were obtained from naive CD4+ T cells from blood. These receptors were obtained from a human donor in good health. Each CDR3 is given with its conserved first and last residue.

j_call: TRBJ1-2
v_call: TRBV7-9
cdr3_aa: CASSLEEDGYTF

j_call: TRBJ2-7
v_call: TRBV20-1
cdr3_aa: CSASGSSAYEQYF

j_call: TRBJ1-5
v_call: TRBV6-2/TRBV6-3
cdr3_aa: CASSYLPNNQPQHF

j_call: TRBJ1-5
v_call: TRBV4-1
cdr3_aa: CASSQWTDLLYNQPQHF

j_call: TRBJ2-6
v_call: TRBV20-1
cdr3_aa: CSASLGTGANVLTF

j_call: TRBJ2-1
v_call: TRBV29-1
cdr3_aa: CSVIRGFTYNEQFF

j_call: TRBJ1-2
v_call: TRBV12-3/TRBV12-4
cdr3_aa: CASSPGQIYGYTF

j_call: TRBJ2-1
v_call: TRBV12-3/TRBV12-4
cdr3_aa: CASAGTNNEQFF

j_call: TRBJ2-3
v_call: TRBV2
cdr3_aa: CASSEGWNTQYF

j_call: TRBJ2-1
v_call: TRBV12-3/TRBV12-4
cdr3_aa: CASSLVQGASYNEQFF

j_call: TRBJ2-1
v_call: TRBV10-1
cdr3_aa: CASSQGALANEQFF

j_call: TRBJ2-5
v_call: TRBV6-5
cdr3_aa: CASIPPGTGKETQYF

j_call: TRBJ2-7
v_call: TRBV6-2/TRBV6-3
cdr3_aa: CASRGGRQYEQYF

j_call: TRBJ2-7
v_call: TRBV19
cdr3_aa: CASSAGQGTYEQYF

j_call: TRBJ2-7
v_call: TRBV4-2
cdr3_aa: CASSQEYEQYF

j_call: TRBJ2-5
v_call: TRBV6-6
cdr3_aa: CASRSRTGPRETQYF

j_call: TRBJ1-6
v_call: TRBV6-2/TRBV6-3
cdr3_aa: CASNLGTGASPLHF

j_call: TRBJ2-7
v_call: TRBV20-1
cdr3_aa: CSASDLREQYF

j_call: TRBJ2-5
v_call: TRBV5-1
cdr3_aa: CASSQENQETQYF

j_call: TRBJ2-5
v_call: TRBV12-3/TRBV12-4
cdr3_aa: CASSLAAAQETQYF

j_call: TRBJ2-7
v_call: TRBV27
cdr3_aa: CASTTWTGASYEQYF

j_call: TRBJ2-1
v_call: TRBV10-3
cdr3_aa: CAITPLPSGSPVDEQFF

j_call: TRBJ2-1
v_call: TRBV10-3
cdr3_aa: CAISSGTSGSVTYNEQFF

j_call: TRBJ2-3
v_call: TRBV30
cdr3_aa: CAWTAGHFSTDTQYF

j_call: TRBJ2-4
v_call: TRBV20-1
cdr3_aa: CSARELAGVGNIQYF

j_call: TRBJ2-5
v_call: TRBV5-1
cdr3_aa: CASSLGSAETQYF

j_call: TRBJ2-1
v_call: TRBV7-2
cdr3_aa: CASSLGLAAVNEQFF

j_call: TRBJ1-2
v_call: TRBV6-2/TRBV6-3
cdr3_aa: CASLSGGGSYGYTF

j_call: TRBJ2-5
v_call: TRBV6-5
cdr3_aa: CASRRIAGGGETQYF

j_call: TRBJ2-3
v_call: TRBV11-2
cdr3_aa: CASSLAMALADTQYF

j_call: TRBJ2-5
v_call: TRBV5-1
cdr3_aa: CASTAYQETQYF

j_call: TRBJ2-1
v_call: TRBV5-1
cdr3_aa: CASSLSPSGNYVDEQFF

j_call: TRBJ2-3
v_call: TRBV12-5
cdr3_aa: CASGLRLADTQYF

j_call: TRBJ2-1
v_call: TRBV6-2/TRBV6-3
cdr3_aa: CASSYSPGAHNEQFF

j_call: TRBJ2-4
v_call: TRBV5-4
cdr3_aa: CASSSRSGSPRGNIQYF

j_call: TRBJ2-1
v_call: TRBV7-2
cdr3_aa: CATCRFGSYNEQFF

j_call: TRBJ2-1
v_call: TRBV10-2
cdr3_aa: CASSEVGGRGNEQFF

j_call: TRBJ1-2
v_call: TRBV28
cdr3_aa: CASSADRLDYYGYTF

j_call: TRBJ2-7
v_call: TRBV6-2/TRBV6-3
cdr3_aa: CASRTRTSGRGSYEQYF

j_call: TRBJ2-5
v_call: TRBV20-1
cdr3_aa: CSARDSRDPKGPQETQYF

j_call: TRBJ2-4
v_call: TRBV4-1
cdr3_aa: CASSQAGPGTQYF

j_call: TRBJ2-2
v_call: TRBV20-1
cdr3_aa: CSAQRVRTDVSGELFF

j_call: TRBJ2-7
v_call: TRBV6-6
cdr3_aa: CASRGVRDEQYF

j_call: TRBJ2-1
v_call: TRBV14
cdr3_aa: CASSSRLAGSLRMYEQFF

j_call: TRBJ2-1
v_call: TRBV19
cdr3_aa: CASSMVGGNEQFF

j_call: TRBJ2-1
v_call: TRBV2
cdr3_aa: CASRAQGTSGMNEQFF

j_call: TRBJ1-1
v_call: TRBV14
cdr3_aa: CASSLGQGATEAFF